Following are 29 T cell receptor beta chains from one sample sequenced in a study of Graves' ophthalmopathy and Graves' hyperthyroidism. TCR beta CDR3 amplification used RNA transcripts. RT-PCR with HTBI primers came first, then second-round multiplex PCR. One entry per CDR3 protein, called by TCRdb with MiXCR from the multiplex PCR reads. The table lists over a million distinct CDR3 sequences, about 40% of them singletons. Sequenced material: peripheral blood or thyroid tissue (not recorded which). All receptors derive from an adult man with Graves' hyperthyroidism.

V is TRBV2 and J is TRBJ2-1; D not resolved. CDR1 and CDR2 from the germline V gene are SNHLY and FYNNEI. The CDR3 runs to 12 residues. V shed 6 bases and J shed 2 bases, with 5 bases lying between them. The CDR3 spells CASRTTYNEQFF. The CDR3 DNA reads as TGTGCCAGCAGGACAACCTACAATGAGCAGTTCTTC.

This clonotype has a count of ten or more. The CDR3 loop is CSAPRGGRNQPQHF. CDR3 DNA sequence: TGCAGTGCCCCCAGGGGTGGAAGGAATCAGCCCCAGCATTTT. The chain links TRBV20-1 to TRBJ1-5, with D possibly being TRBD1 (6 bases). This CDR3 spans 14 amino acids. Germline-derived CDR1 and CDR2 are DFQATT and SNEGSKA (reference sequence). V was trimmed by 6 bases and J by 4 bases, leaving 16 bases between them.

J is TRBJ1-3 and V is TRBV6-2 or TRBV6-3; D unresolved. There are 15 residues in the CDR3. Germline V CDR1 and CDR2: MNHEY, SVGEGT. Trimming removed 6 bases at V and 0 bases at J, with 12 bases between. The CDR3 protein is CASSTLHISGNTIYF. CDR3 DNA: TGTGCCAGCAGCACCCTACACATCTCTGGAAACACCATATATTTT.

The table lists this clonotype with many counts. V is TRBV2 and J is TRBJ2-2; possible D gene TRBD2, 7 bases. Germline loops: CDR1 SNHLY, CDR2 FYNNEI. V was pared by 7 bases and J by 3 bases, with 12 bases between. The CDR3 spans 14 residues. CDR3 protein: CASTGGRDTGELFF. The CDR3 DNA follows: TGTGCCAGCACGGGGGGCCGTGACACCGGGGAGCTGTTTTTT. Full variable domain (outside the CDR3, taken from reference TRBV2 and TRBJ2-2): EPEVTQTPSHQVTQMGQEVILRCVPISNHLYFYWYRQILGQKVEFLVSFYNNEISEKSEIFDDQFSVERPDGSNFTLKIRSTKLEDSAMYFCASTGGRDTGELFFGEGSRLTVL.

This clonotype has a handful of counts. The chain links TRBV27 to TRBJ2-5; 7 bases match TRBD1. V trimming: 6 bases; J trimming: 5 bases; junction bases outside the gene matches: 6. Germline V lookup: CDR1 MNHEY, CDR2 SMNVEV (reference sequence). The CDR3 covers 13 residues. This CDR3 is CASSTGVRETQYF. The CDR3 DNA reads as TGTGCCAGCAGCACAGGGGTGCGGGAGACCCAGTACTTC.

This clonotype has a handful of counts. The chain joins TRBV12-3 or TRBV12-4 to TRBJ1-5; D remains unclear. CDR3 size: 12 residues. V shed 2 bases and J shed 10 bases, with 9 bases lying between them. CDR3 sequence: CASSLFKNPQHF. CDR3 coding DNA: TGTGCCAGCAGTTTATTTAAAAACCCCCAGCATTTT.

This clonotype was observed a few times. The chain has TRBV10-3 and TRBJ2-3; a possible D gene is TRBD1 (6 bases). The V and J ends lost 5 bases and 0 bases respectively, with 9 bases between them. The length of the CDR3 is 14 residues. Germline CDR1 reads ENHRY; CDR2 reads SYGVKD. The CDR3 bases are TGTGCCATCAGTCGGACAGAGAGCACAGATACGCAGTATTTT. It is translated as CAISRTESTDTQYF.

The V and J genes are TRBV9 and TRBJ1-3; TRBD1 is a possible D gene (6 bases). Per germline, CDR1 SGDLS and CDR2 YYNGEE. This CDR3 contains 14 residues. V was trimmed by 3 bases and J by 8 bases, leaving 15 bases between them. This CDR3 reads CASSGYREVDTIYF. In nucleotides, the CDR3 is TGTGCCAGCAGCGGTTACAGGGAAGTAGACACCATATATTTT.

This clonotype was seen a few times. The rearrangement links TRBV29-1 to TRBJ1-2; D remains unclear. Germline CDR1 SQVTM, CDR2 ANQGSEA. The CDR3 consists of 10 residues. V lost 4 bases and J lost 7, with 7 bases in between. The CDR3 nucleotides are TGCAGCGTTGGGGTGGCTGGCTACACCTTC. Amino acid sequence: CSVGVAGYTF.

V and J are TRBV9 and TRBJ2-5, with D perhaps matching TRBD2 (5 bases). There are 15 residues in the CDR3. Deletions cut 4 bases from V and 5 bases from J, with 18 bases between. Germline V gives CDR1 SGDLS, CDR2 YYNGEE. Here the CDR3 reads CASSQEGESGETQYF. The CDR3 nucleotides read TGTGCCAGCAGCCAAGAAGGCGAATCGGGGGAGACCCAGTACTTC.

This clonotype has at least ten counts. V and J are TRBV5-1 and TRBJ2-5; D may be TRBD2 (6 bases). The CDR3 is 17 amino acids. Germline CDR1 SGHRS, CDR2 YFSETQ. V was shortened by 0 bases and J by 5 bases, with 20 bases between the two germline ends. The CDR3 DNA follows: TGCGCCAGCAGCTTGGGGGCTAGCGACTACTTTGGGGAGACCCAGTACTTC. It encodes CASSLGASDYFGETQYF.

Ten or more counts support this clonotype. The V gene is TRBV29-1, the J gene TRBJ2-7, with D possibly TRBD1 on 5 matching bases. Germline values: CDR1 SQVTM, CDR2 ANQGSEA. V was pared by 4 bases and J by 2 bases, with 12 bases between. The CDR3 has 13 amino acids. The CDR3 here is CSVVLDTPYEQYF. CDR3 bases: TGCAGCGTTGTGCTGGACACCCCCTACGAGCAGTACTTC.

This clonotype was counted at least ten times. The chain uses TRBV20-1 and TRBJ1-2; D unresolved. This CDR3 spans 11 amino acids. V lost 6 bases and J lost 5, with 10 bases in between. Germline CDR1 and CDR2: DFQATT and SNEGSKA (reference sequence). The CDR3 coding sequence is TGCAGTGCCCCCGGGCCTTATGGCTACACCTTC. Translation gives CSAPGPYGYTF.

This clonotype showed up many times. The chain recombines TRBV29-1 with TRBJ2-7; 11 nucleotides match TRBD2. This CDR3 spans 15 amino acids. V trimming: 6 bases; J trimming: 7 bases; junction bases outside the gene matches: 14. Germline CDR1 is SQVTM and CDR2 is ANQGSEA. The CDR3 DNA follows: TGCAGCGTCCATAGCGGGAGGGCCCCATCGGGGGAGCAGTACTTC. Translated, it gives CSVHSGRAPSGEQYF.

This clonotype occurred many times. CDR3 residues: CASSPDGYSNQPQHF. CDR3 in DNA: TGTGCCAGCAGCCCGGACGGGTATAGCAATCAGCCCCAGCATTTT. The gene calls are TRBV7-9 and TRBJ1-5; D is unclear. Looked up from germline, CDR1 is SEHNR and CDR2 is FQNEAQ (reference sequence). V was trimmed by 5 bases and J by 0 bases, leaving 11 bases between them. The CDR3 contains 15 residues.

The V call is TRBV5-1, the J call TRBJ2-2; possibly TRBD1 or TRBD2 for D (6 bases each). Germline lookup yields CDR1 SGHRS and CDR2 YFSETQ. Deletions cut 3 bases from V and 1 base from J, with 10 bases between. The CDR3 loop spans 15 amino acids. CDR3 loop: CASSSQGLNTGELFF. The CDR3 nucleotides are TGCGCCAGCAGCTCACAGGGACTGAACACCGGGGAGCTGTTTTTT.

This clonotype came up a few times. The chain couples TRBV11-2 to TRBJ1-6; unclear D gene. V lost 3 bases and J lost 7, with 13 bases in between. The CDR3 spans 15 residues. Germline V gene lookup returns CDR1 SGHAT and CDR2 FQNNGV. CDR3 nucleotide sequence: TGTGCCAGCAGCTTTGAGGTCTCTGGAAATTCACCCCTCCACTTT. Encoded protein: CASSFEVSGNSPLHF.

This clonotype was counted a few times. The chain is built from TRBV7-9 and TRBJ1-3; TRBD1 agrees at 9 bases. Germline CDR1 SEHNR, CDR2 FQNEAQ (reference sequence). The CDR3 spans 14 residues. Trimming removed 5 bases from V and 4 bases from J; junction bases left unmatched: 3. For the CDR3, the DNA is TGTGCCAGCAGCCACGGGACAGGGGGAAACACCATATATTTT. Translation: CASSHGTGGNTIYF. Full variable domain (outside the CDR3, taken from reference TRBV7-9 and TRBJ1-3): DTGVSQNPRHKITKRGQNVTFRCDPISEHNRLYWYRQTLGQGPEFLTYFQNEAQLEKSRLLSDRFSAERPKGSFSTLEIQRTEQGDSAMYLCASSHGTGGNTIYFGEGSWLTVV.

This clonotype appeared many times. J is TRBJ2-7 and V is TRBV9; either TRBD1 or TRBD2 may fit D (6 bases each). The V end lost 3 bases, the J end lost 2 bases, and 9 bases lay between the germline ends. Germline V lookup: CDR1 SGDLS, CDR2 YYNGEE. The CDR3 has 13 residues. CDR3 amino acids: CASSAGATYEQYF. The CDR3, as DNA: TGTGCCAGCAGCGCGGGGGCCACCTACGAGCAGTACTTC.

This clonotype was observed at least ten times. This chain uses TRBV25-1 with TRBJ1-6; D is ambiguous. CDR1 is MGHDK and CDR2 is SYGVNS in the germline V gene. This CDR3 has 13 amino acids. The CDR3 is CAADGDYNSPLHF. CDR3 sequence (DNA): TGTGCTGCGGACGGAGATTATAATTCACCCCTCCACTTT.

This chain links TRBV5-1 with TRBJ1-1; TRBD1 might be the D (5 bases). CDR1 SGHRS and CDR2 YFSETQ come from the germline V gene. The CDR3 length is 14 residues. The V end was cut by 2 bases, the J end by 4 bases, with 12 bases between. The CDR3 spells CASSLLAGTTEAFF. CDR3 bases: TGCGCCAGCAGCTTACTAGCGGGGACCACTGAAGCTTTCTTT.

The rearrangement uses TRBV12-3 or TRBV12-4 and TRBJ2-5; the match to TRBD2 covers 12 bases. V was pared by 5 bases and J by 5 bases, with 6 bases of the junction left unmatched. CDR3 length equals 15 residues. CDR3 loop: CASSASGGADETQYF. The CDR3 DNA sequence: TGTGCCAGCAGTGCTAGCGGGGGGGCCGATGAGACCCAGTACTTC.

This clonotype showed up just once. V gene TRBV29-1 combines with J gene TRBJ1-1, with 11 nucleotides matching TRBD1. This CDR3 contains 12 residues. CDR1 is SQVTM and CDR2 is ANQGSEA in the germline V gene. V lost 7 bases, J lost 11 bases, and 9 bases stayed unmatched. CDR3 sequence (DNA): TGCAGCGCCCAACGGACAGGGGGCGAGGCTTTCTTT. The encoded protein is CSAQRTGGEAFF. Looking up the rest from reference TRBV29-1 and TRBJ1-1 gives the full variable domain: SAVISQKPSRDICQRGTSLTIQCQVDSQVTMMFWYRQQPGQSLTLIATANQGSEATYESGFVIDKFPISRPNLTFSTLTVSNMSPEDSSIYLCSAQRTGGEAFFGQGTRLTVV.

The V and J genes are TRBV10-3 and TRBJ2-5; perhaps D is TRBD1 or TRBD2 (6 bases each). The CDR3 has 15 residues. The germline V gene encodes CDR1 ENHRY and CDR2 SYGVKD. V was cut by 10 bases and J by 4 bases, with 22 bases left in between. CDR3 bases: TGTGCCACCGAGGACAAATCGGGGGCGGGAGAGACCCAGTACTTC. Encoded protein: CATEDKSGAGETQYF.

The rearrangement joins TRBV12-3 or TRBV12-4 to TRBJ1-5, with TRBD1 as a possible D gene (5 bases). The CDR3 has 13 amino acids. Trimming cost V 5 bases and J 14 bases, with 19 bases left between them. The CDR3 sequence is CASSPRRGVHEHF. CDR3 DNA sequence: TGTGCCAGCAGTCCCAGGAGGGGAGTCCACGAGCATTTT.

This clonotype was observed at least ten times. V is TRBV5-1 and J is TRBJ1-2, with D uncertain. Trimming shortened V by 1 base and J by 8 bases, and 12 bases separated the two germline ends. The CDR3 totals 13 residues. CDR1 SGHRS and CDR2 YFSETQ come from the germline V gene. The CDR3 here is CASSLSPGLGYTF. CDR3 DNA sequence: TGCGCCAGCAGCTTGTCGCCCGGCCTCGGCTACACCTTC. Full variable domain (outside the CDR3, taken from reference TRBV5-1 and TRBJ1-2): KAGVTQTPRYLIKTRGQQVTLSCSPISGHRSVSWYQQTPGQGLQFLFEYFSETQRNKGNFPGRFSGRQFSNSRSEMNVSTLELGDSALYLCASSLSPGLGYTFGSGTRLTVV.

V gene TRBV29-1 combines with J gene TRBJ2-7; D perhaps matches TRBD2 (5 bases). Germline V lookup: CDR1 SQVTM, CDR2 ANQGSEA. V was trimmed by 8 bases and J by 2 bases, leaving 13 bases between them. The CDR3 is 12 amino acids. The chain's CDR3 is CSRGQVTYEQYF. CDR3 bases: TGCAGCCGCGGGCAGGTCACCTACGAGCAGTACTTC.

The V and J genes are TRBV4-2 and TRBJ1-1, with D uncertain. CDR1 and CDR2 from the germline V gene are LGHNA and YNFKEQ. The CDR3 loop spans 13 amino acids. With 7 bases removed from V and 5 bases from J, the gap between germline ends came to 14 bases. CDR3 bases: TGTGCCAGCACTGATTTGGGTTTGACTGAAGCTTTCTTT. This gives the protein CASTDLGLTEAFF.

This clonotype was counted at least ten times. The V and J genes are TRBV9 and TRBJ2-2; D is tentatively TRBD1 or TRBD2 (5 bases each). V shed 4 bases and J shed 7 bases, with 20 bases lying between them. Germline V lookup: CDR1 SGDLS, CDR2 YYNGEE. This CDR3 comprises 16 residues. CDR3 nucleotide sequence: TGTGCCAGCAGCCTCGGAGATCGGGACGGAAGCGGGGAGCTGTTTTTT. Its protein is CASSLGDRDGSGELFF. Looking up the rest from reference TRBV9 and TRBJ2-2 gives the full variable domain: DSGVTQTPKHLITATGQRVTLRCSPRSGDLSVYWYQQSLDQGLQFLIQYYNGEERAKGNILERFSAQQFPDLHSELNLSSLELGDSALYFCASSLGDRDGSGELFFGEGSRLTVL.